These 15 T cell receptor beta chains were sequenced from one sample in a study of blood T cell repertoires in COVID-19. TCRdb's table, derived via immunoSEQ multiplex PCR, lists solely in-frame clones and lacks some. In the table there are some 46,000 clones, 73% of which are singletons. Specimen: peripheral blood. The receptors derive from a man older than 75 with acute or convalescent COVID-19.

The chain couples TRBV6-6 to TRBJ1-2, with a tentative D call TRBD1 (6 bases). The length of the CDR3 is 15 residues. V was cut by 5 bases and J by 1 base, with 14 bases left in between. CDR1 is MNHNY, CDR2 SVGAGI, per germline (reference sequence). The CDR3 loop reads CASSRTERGNYGYTF. Written as DNA, the CDR3 is TGTGCCAGCAGTAGGACAGAAAGGGGTAACTATGGCTACACCTTC.

A single count supports this clone. Different DNA sequences within this sample yield the same CDR3. The rearrangement joins TRBV6-5 to TRBJ1-5, with TRBD1 matching 7 bases. Unmatched junction bases numbered 5, after V lost 6 bases and J lost 3 bases. CDR3 size: 14 residues. Germline CDR1 and CDR2: MNHEY and SVGAGI. CDR3: CASSPGGYNQPQHF. The CDR3 DNA reads as TGTGCCAGCAGCCCAGGGGGTTACAATCAGCCCCAGCATTTT.

The V and J genes are TRBV19 and TRBJ2-2; 8 positions agree with TRBD1. This CDR3 has 16 residues. Trimming at V came to 8 bases and at J to 3 bases, leaving 11 bases not matched to a gene. Germline V gene sequence: CDR1 LNHDA, CDR2 SQIVND (reference sequence). CDR3 amino acids: CASRTQGAIDTGELFF. CDR3 nucleotide sequence: TGTGCCAGTCGTACCCAGGGGGCAATTGACACCGGGGAGCTGTTTTTT.

This chain uses TRBV27 with TRBJ2-6; D call uncertain. The CDR3 spans 15 residues. V was clipped by 6 bases and J by 4 bases, with 13 bases between them. Germline V gene lookup returns CDR1 MNHEY and CDR2 SMNVEV (reference sequence). The CDR3 nucleotides read TGTGCCAGCAGAGCAACGGCGGCCGGGGCCAACGTCCTGACTTTC. Amino acids: CASRATAAGANVLTF. Supplemented by reference TRBV27 and TRBJ2-6, the full variable domain reads EAQVTQNPRYLITVTGKKLTVTCSQNMNHEYMSWYRQDPGLGLRQIYYSMNVEVTDKGDVPEGYKVSRKEKRNFPLILESPSPNQTSLYFCASRATAAGANVLTFGAGSRLTVL.

CDR3 DNA sequence: TGTGCCAGCAAGTCCTTCGCGAGCTCCTACGAGCAGTACTTC. Translated: CASKSFASSYEQYF. The chain carries TRBV2 and TRBJ2-7, with D uncertain. The CDR3 covers 14 residues. CDR1 is SNHLY and CDR2 is FYNNEI in the germline V gene. V shed 7 bases and J shed 0 bases, with 13 bases lying between them.

This chain connects TRBV2 to TRBJ1-6; 7 nucleotides match TRBD1. V lost 4 bases, J lost 7 bases, and 4 bases stayed unmatched. CDR3 size: 14 residues. Looked up from germline, CDR1 is SNHLY and CDR2 is FYNNEI. Here the CDR3 DNA reads TGTGCCAGCAGTGGACAGGGTACGAATTCACCCCTCCACTTT. It yields the protein CASSGQGTNSPLHF. Full variable domain (outside the CDR3, taken from reference TRBV2 and TRBJ1-6): EPEVTQTPSHQVTQMGQEVILRCVPISNHLYFYWYRQILGQKVEFLVSFYNNEISEKSEIFDDQFSVERPDGSNFTLKIRSTKLEDSAMYFCASSGQGTNSPLHFGNGTRLTVT.

In DNA form, the CDR3 reads TGTGCCAGCAGTCCTCTCCTGGGGGGCACTGAAGCTTTCTTT. Protein sequence: CASSPLLGGTEAFF. The chain joins TRBV6-5 to TRBJ1-1; a weak D match, TRBD1 (5 bases). Germline V gene data show CDR1 as MNHEY and CDR2 as SVGAGI. This CDR3 is 14 amino acids long. V lost 5 bases and J lost 4, with 14 bases in between.

The chain employs TRBV27 and TRBJ1-4, with 8 bases identical to TRBD1. The CDR3 is 16 residues long. Germline values: CDR1 MNHEY, CDR2 SMNVEV (reference sequence). The V segment lost 1 base and the J segment 3 bases; nucleotides outside the gene matches: 4. CDR3 sequence reads: CASSLFQTGANEKLFF. The CDR3 DNA is TGTGCCAGCAGTTTATTTCAGACAGGGGCTAATGAAAAACTGTTTTTT.

This clone has more than one count but fewer than ten. V is TRBV5-5 and J is TRBJ1-1; a possible D gene is TRBD1 (5 bases). V lost 0 bases to trimming and J lost 2 bases, with 11 bases between them. In germline, CDR1 is SGHKS, CDR2 YYEKEE (reference sequence). CDR3 length equals 15 residues. In DNA form, the CDR3 reads TGTGCCAGCAGCTTGGGGGGCAGAGCAAACACTGAAGCTTTCTTT. Protein: CASSLGGRANTEAFF.

The V call is TRBV9, the J call TRBJ2-5, with TRBD2 matching 10 bases. The CDR3 consists of 15 residues. CDR1 SGDLS and CDR2 YYNGEE come from the germline V gene. With 4 bases clipped from V and 4 bases from J, the junction kept 7 bases outside the gene matches. CDR3 region: CASSSRLAGAETQYF. Here the CDR3 DNA reads TGTGCCAGCAGCTCTCGGCTAGCGGGAGCAGAGACCCAGTACTTC.

This chain joins TRBV7-2 and TRBJ2-5; weak D call: TRBD1 (5 bases). Trimming pared 1 base from V and 5 bases from J, leaving 11 bases between. Germline V gene data show CDR1 as SGHTA and CDR2 as FQGNSA. There are 14 residues in the CDR3. CDR3 region: CASSLGQGFETQYF. Written as DNA, the CDR3 is TGTGCCAGCAGCTTAGGGCAGGGTTTTGAGACCCAGTACTTC.

The count of this clone is one. The gene calls are TRBV5-1 and TRBJ2-2; D remains ambiguous. The CDR3 loop spans 13 amino acids. Trimming stripped 6 bases from V and 3 bases from J, with 9 bases between. The germline CDR1 and CDR2 sequences are SGHRS and YFSETQ. CDR3 protein: CASTPRDTGELFF. The CDR3 DNA reads TGCGCCAGCACTCCACGGGACACCGGGGAGCTGTTTTTT.

This chain connects TRBV5-4 to TRBJ2-2, with 7 bases aligning to TRBD1. Germline V gene sequence: CDR1 SGHNT, CDR2 YYREEE (reference sequence). The CDR3 extends over 14 amino acids. V trimming: 4 bases; J trimming: 4 bases; junction bases outside the gene matches: 4. The CDR3, as DNA: TGTGCCAGCAGCCAGGGGGACGGCACCGGGGAGCTGTTTTTT. This sequence encodes CASSQGDGTGELFF.

This clone appeared a single time. This chain joins TRBV27 and TRBJ1-6; TRBD1 might be the D (5 bases). Germline V CDR1 and CDR2: MNHEY, SMNVEV (reference sequence). The V gene lost 7 bases and the J gene lost 5 bases, with 15 bases spanning the gap. This CDR3 region has 15 residues. Written as DNA, the CDR3 is TGTGCCAGCAAACCAGGGTTTTGGAATAATTCACCCCTCCACTTT. Amino acids: CASKPGFWNNSPLHF.

The chain employs TRBV3-1 (or the pseudogene TRBV3-2) and TRBJ1-1, with 8 bases that match TRBD1. CDR1 is LGHDT and CDR2 is YNNKEL in the germline V gene (reference sequence). The ends lost 4 bases at V and 3 bases at J; junction bases unmatched: 7. The CDR3 has 15 amino acids. The CDR3 bases are TGTGCCAGCAGCCGTCACAGGGGGAAGGACACTGAAGCTTTCTTT. It specifies CASSRHRGKDTEAFF.